One and the same sample provided the 28 T cell receptor beta chains below, sequenced in a study of blood T cells in healthy people across ages (dated by TCRdb to between 2015 and 2016). Preparation of the library involved 5' RACE. Sequencing was carried out with an Illumina HiSeq 2500. A second about 7 to 12 cycle PCR used a sample-barcoded 5' primer and a J-beta primer mix. The public reads were reanalyzed by TCRdb: fastp trimming at Q25, MiXCR alignment, in-frame beta chains only. Each CDR3 protein gets just one entry, which takes the most common genes and DNA from the rows behind it. The sample table lists around 1.5 million distinct CDR3 sequences, approximately 40% of them with a count of one. Roughly 7.9% of the sample comes from the top ten. The sequencing input was blood. The receptors here all came from a woman under 30 in good health.

The chain carries TRBV7-2 and TRBJ2-1, with 7 bases that match TRBD1. This CDR3 has 15 amino acids. V shed 1 base and J 4 bases; nucleotides not matched to a gene: 4. Germline V gene sequence: CDR1 SGHTA, CDR2 FQGNSA. The CDR3 region has the DNA TGTGCCAGCAGCTTAGTCGGACAGGCTTACAATGAGCAGTTCTTC. It encodes CASSLVGQAYNEQFF. The full variable domain, its missing parts supplied by reference TRBV7-2 and TRBJ2-1, is GAGVSQSPSNKVTEKGKDVELRCDPISGHTALYWYRQSLGQGLEFLIYFQGNSAPDKSGLPSDRFSAERTGGSVSTLTIQRTQQEDSAVYLCASSLVGQAYNEQFFGPGTRLTVL.

Only a few counts were recorded for this clonotype. The chain couples TRBV20-1 to TRBJ2-1; TRBD2 matches 12 bases. This CDR3 has 15 residues. Germline CDR1 reads DFQATT; CDR2 reads SNEGSKA (reference sequence). Trimming cost V 0 bases and J 7 bases; bases outside gene matches: 4. CDR3 in DNA: TGCAGTGCTAGAGACCGGACTAGCGGGAAGAATGAGCAGTTCTTC. Protein product: CSARDRTSGKNEQFF.

CDR3: CSVAAEVNSPLHF. The CDR3 coding sequence is TGCAGTGTAGCGGCGGAAGTTAATTCACCCCTCCACTTT. V gene TRBV29-1 combines with J gene TRBJ1-6, with D unresolved. CDR3 length: 13 residues. Germline V gene data show CDR1 as SQVTM and CDR2 as ANQGSEA.

This clonotype has only a few counts. The chain is built from TRBV7-9 and TRBJ2-1, with 9 bases that match TRBD2. The CDR3 loop spans 16 amino acids. CDR1 and CDR2 from the germline V gene are SEHNR and FQNEAQ (reference sequence). V gave up 5 bases and J gave up 6 bases; unmatched junction bases: 11. This CDR3 reads CASSLNARGGPNEQFF. DNA for the CDR3: TGTGCCAGCAGCCTCAATGCGCGGGGGGGCCCCAATGAGCAGTTCTTC.

The chain carries TRBV3-1 and TRBJ2-1; possible D gene TRBD2, 6 bases. The CDR3 length is 15 residues. In germline, CDR1 is LGHDT, CDR2 YNNKEL (reference sequence). V was clipped by 3 bases and J by 9 bases, with 18 bases between them. CDR3 DNA: TGTGCCAGCAGCCAGGGGACTGCCGTTGTTGGTGAGCAGTTCTTC. This sequence encodes CASSQGTAVVGEQFF.

The chain recombines TRBV27 with TRBJ1-5; weak D call: TRBD1 (6 bases). The CDR3 contains 15 residues. Germline CDR1 reads MNHEY; CDR2 reads SMNVEV (reference sequence). The V and J ends lost 8 bases and 7 bases respectively, with 21 bases between them. DNA for the CDR3: TGTGCCAGCGGAGGGGCAGGGGCCTGGAAGCAGCCCCAGCATTTT. Translation: CASGGAGAWKQPQHF.

The J gene is TRBJ1-1, the V gene TRBV6-5; D might be TRBD1 (5 bases). This CDR3 spans 14 amino acids. The germline CDR1 and CDR2 sequences are MNHEY and SVGAGI. V was trimmed by 6 bases and J by 7 bases, leaving 18 bases between them. CDR3 amino acids: CASSLRDLIGEAFF. In DNA, the CDR3 is TGTGCCAGCAGCCTCAGGGATTTGATCGGTGAAGCTTTCTTT.

This clonotype was seen more than once but under ten times. The DNA for the CDR3 is TGTGCCAGCAGGCCGGGACGGTGGAACACCGGGGAGCTGTTTTTT. As protein: CASRPGRWNTGELFF. The rearrangement uses TRBV7-9 and TRBJ2-2; perhaps D is TRBD1 or TRBD2 (5 bases each). Between the trimmed V and J ends, which lost 6 bases and 1 base, there was a span of 12 bases. Germline V gene sequence: CDR1 SEHNR, CDR2 FQNEAQ (reference sequence). CDR3 length: 15 residues.

This chain uses TRBV6-1 with TRBJ2-2; D is perhaps TRBD2 (5 bases). The CDR3 is 16 amino acids. Trimming shortened V by 7 bases and J by 1 base, and 16 bases separated the two germline ends. Germline CDR1 MNHNS, CDR2 SASEGT. This CDR3 is CASIRGITENTGELFF. In nucleotides, the CDR3 is TGTGCCAGCATTCGAGGGATTACTGAGAACACCGGGGAGCTGTTTTTT.

The table lists this clonotype with a few counts. The chain joins TRBV12-3 or TRBV12-4 to TRBJ2-7, with D perhaps being TRBD1 or TRBD2 (5 bases each). V dropped 2 bases and J dropped 6 bases, with 11 bases sitting between them. The CDR3 loop spans 13 amino acids. This chain's CDR3 is CASSLSGGIEQYF. The CDR3 DNA reads TGTGCCAGCAGTTTAAGTGGGGGTATCGAGCAGTACTTC.

The chain has TRBV5-1 and TRBJ2-1; D is undetermined. CDR1 is SGHRS and CDR2 is YFSETQ in the germline V gene. V was shortened by 1 base and J by 5 bases, with 13 bases between the two germline ends. The CDR3 covers 15 residues. CDR3 DNA: TGCGCCAGCAGCTTGAGTGCTCGGCAGGACAATGAGCAGTTCTTC. It yields the protein CASSLSARQDNEQFF.

This sequence joins TRBV11-2 and TRBJ2-5; TRBD2 matches 9 bases. The germline V gene encodes CDR1 SGHAT and CDR2 FQNNGV. V trimming: 1 base; J trimming: 4 bases; junction bases outside the gene matches: 7. The CDR3 runs 16 residues. As DNA, the CDR3 is TGTGCCAGCAGCTTAGTTAGCGGGAGTACGTTAGAGACCCAGTACTTC. It yields the protein CASSLVSGSTLETQYF.

This sequence joins TRBV3-1 and TRBJ1-4; D gene ambiguous. Trimming left V 4 bases short and J 4 bases short, with 16 bases between. The length of the CDR3 is 16 residues. The V gene's germline CDR1 is LGHDT and CDR2 YNNKEL (reference sequence). CDR3: CASSLPVGSHNEKLFF. The CDR3 DNA reads as TGTGCCAGCAGCCTCCCCGTAGGGAGTCATAATGAAAAACTGTTTTTT. The whole variable domain, filled in from reference TRBV3-1 and TRBJ1-4, reads DTAVSQTPKYLVTQMGNDKSIKCEQNLGHDTMYWYKQDSKKFLKIMFSYNNKELIINETVPNRFSPKSPDKAHLNLHINSLELGDSAVYFCASSLPVGSHNEKLFFGSGTQLSVL.

The V and J genes are TRBV25-1 and TRBJ2-6, with TRBD2 identical over 11 bases. The CDR3 has 17 residues. The ends lost 4 bases at V and 3 bases at J; junction bases unmatched: 5. Germline CDR1 reads MGHDK; CDR2 reads SYGVNS. Here the CDR3 DNA reads TGTGCCAGCAGTGTAGCGGGAGGGCTAGGTGGGGCCAACGTCCTGACTTTC. This translates into CASSVAGGLGGANVLTF. Complete variable domain (other parts from reference TRBV25-1 and TRBJ2-6): EADIYQTPRYLVIGTGKKITLECSQTMGHDKMYWYQQDPGMELHLIHYSYGVNSTEKGDLSSESTVSRIRTEHFPLTLESARPSHTSQYLCASSVAGGLGGANVLTFGAGSRLTVL.

The chain carries TRBV6-1 and TRBJ2-1; possibly TRBD1 for D (6 bases). Germline loops: CDR1 MNHNS, CDR2 SASEGT. The V end lost 7 bases, the J end lost 3 bases, and 13 bases lay between the germline ends. This CDR3 spans 14 amino acids. This CDR3 is CASTGTPLYNEQFF. In DNA, the CDR3 is TGTGCCAGCACCGGGACACCCCTCTACAATGAGCAGTTCTTC.

The table lists this clonotype with a few counts. The chain uses TRBV24-1 and TRBJ1-2, with D possibly matching TRBD1 (5 bases). From germline, CDR1 is KGHDR and CDR2 SFDVKD. The CDR3 length is 13 residues. V was clipped by 5 bases and J by 2 bases, with 8 bases between them. This chain's CDR3 is CATSVGLNYGYTF. The DNA of the CDR3 is TGTGCCACCAGTGTGGGGCTGAACTATGGCTACACCTTC.

This clonotype was seen at least ten times. The chain combines TRBV6-5 with TRBJ1-5; D remains ambiguous. Looked up from germline, CDR1 is MNHEY and CDR2 is SVGAGI. V was cut by 2 bases and J by 0 bases, with 2 bases left in between. The CDR3 runs 13 residues. This CDR3 is CASSYGSNQPQHF. CDR3 coding DNA: TGTGCCAGCAGTTACGGTAGCAATCAGCCCCAGCATTTT.

This clonotype was counted between two and nine times. The chain carries TRBV12-3 or TRBV12-4 and TRBJ2-7, with 9 bases fitting TRBD1. V shed 7 bases and J 4 bases; nucleotides not matched to a gene: 8. The CDR3 spans 14 residues. This CDR3 reads CASNTGTGQYEQYF. In DNA, the CDR3 is TGTGCCAGCAACACCGGGACAGGGCAGTACGAGCAGTACTTC.

This clonotype has at least ten counts. CDR3 bases: TGTGCCAGCAGCGGGCGGTCCAATGAGCAGTTCTTC. It specifies CASSGRSNEQFF. The chain is built from TRBV11-3 and TRBJ2-1; D not certain. The V end lost 5 bases, the J end lost 6 bases, and 8 bases lay between the germline ends. Per the germline V gene, CDR1 is SGHNT and CDR2 is YENEEA. This CDR3 has 12 amino acids.

This clonotype has a handful of counts. V and J are TRBV27 and TRBJ2-7; 8 bases are a match to TRBD2. The CDR3 is 15 residues long. Germline V CDR1 and CDR2: MNHEY, SMNVEV (reference sequence). The V gene end was trimmed by 6 bases and the J gene end by 0 bases; junction bases not matched to a gene: 7. The CDR3 nucleotides read TGTGCCAGCAGAAGGGCGGGAGGTTTCTCCTACGAGCAGTACTTC. Protein product: CASRRAGGFSYEQYF.

The chain carries TRBV5-1 and TRBJ2-3; 10 bases are a match to TRBD1. Germline assignment: CDR1 SGHRS and CDR2 YFSETQ. The CDR3 has 14 amino acids. The junction had 8 bases not matched to a gene; V was cut back by 4 bases and J by 9 bases. CDR3 nucleotides: TGCGCCAGCAGCGTGACAGGGGGCGAGGACACGCAGTATTTT. This sequence encodes CASSVTGGEDTQYF.

This clonotype came up a few times. The V call is TRBV2, the J call TRBJ2-6; tentative D call: TRBD1 (5 bases). Trimming shortened V by 8 bases and J by 0 bases, and 11 bases separated the two germline ends. Germline assignment: CDR1 SNHLY and CDR2 FYNNEI. This CDR3 region has 15 residues. CDR3 amino acids: CASVWGLSGANVLTF. The CDR3, as DNA: TGTGCCAGCGTCTGGGGCCTCTCTGGGGCCAACGTCCTGACTTTC.

The chain is built from TRBV4-1 and TRBJ2-1; TRBD2 agrees at 12 bases. CDR3 size: 17 residues. Per the germline V gene, CDR1 is MGHRA and CDR2 is YSYEKL. V shed 1 base, J shed 3 bases, and the junction held 4 bases outside the gene matches. CDR3 in DNA: TGCGCCAGCAGCCAAGGCTGGACTAGCGGGGTCTACAATGAGCAGTTCTTC. Amino acids: CASSQGWTSGVYNEQFF.

This clonotype was seen once. V gene TRBV3-1 combines with J gene TRBJ2-7; no firm D call. Germline loops: CDR1 LGHDT, CDR2 YNNKEL (reference sequence). V was shortened by 2 bases and J by 0 bases, with 17 bases between the two germline ends. This CDR3 has 17 amino acids. The CDR3 DNA is TGTGCCAGCAGCCAACTAGGGCGGCCTCACCCCTCCTACGAGCAGTACTTC. Its translation is CASSQLGRPHPSYEQYF.

This clonotype was detected a few times. This chain joins TRBV4-1 and TRBJ1-4; no clear D. The CDR3 consists of 15 residues. Per the germline V gene, CDR1 is MGHRA and CDR2 is YSYEKL. The V gene lost 4 bases and the J gene lost 0 bases, with 9 bases spanning the gap. The CDR3 DNA reads as TGCGCCAGCAGCCTTGGACGGCCAACTAATGAAAAACTGTTTTTT. Translation: CASSLGRPTNEKLFF.

This clonotype was found a few times. V and J are TRBV4-1 and TRBJ1-6; 7 bases line up with TRBD1. V was clipped by 5 bases and J by 6 bases; unmatched bases: 10. This CDR3 is built from 16 residues. CDR1 MGHRA and CDR2 YSYEKL come from the germline V gene. CDR3 nucleotide sequence: TGCGCCAGCAGCGCAGACAGGGAAAGGAGTAATTCACCCCTCCACTTT. It is translated as CASSADRERSNSPLHF.

This clonotype was counted a few times. The chain uses TRBV27 and TRBJ1-5; no reliable D call. CDR3 length: 18 amino acids. Germline CDR1 is MNHEY and CDR2 is SMNVEV (reference sequence). Trimming took off 0 bases at V and 1 base at J, with 16 bases between the two ends. CDR3 nucleotides: TGTGCCAGCAGTTTATCCGATGTCTGGTTCAGAAGCAATCAGCCCCAGCATTTT. It translates to CASSLSDVWFRSNQPQHF.

V and J are TRBV2 and TRBJ1-1, with D unclear. CDR1 SNHLY and CDR2 FYNNEI come from the germline V gene. The ends were cut back, 5 bases at V and 0 bases at J, with 10 bases in the middle. The CDR3 contains 14 residues. This CDR3 is CASSQVTMNTEAFF. In DNA form, the CDR3 reads TGTGCCAGCAGTCAGGTGACAATGAACACTGAAGCTTTCTTT.